Listed below are T cell receptor beta chains from one sample, sequenced in a study of neoadjuvant anti-PD-1 for oral cavity cancer. Sequencing used immunoSEQ multiplex PCR; TCRdb keeps in-frame clones, though not all of them. The profile covers about 12,000 clones, with 57% appearing a single time and about 12% taken by the ten largest. The source material was tumor tissue, sampled before nivolumab (anti-PD-1) treatment. All receptors come from a person between 40 and 79 years old with oral cavity squamous cell carcinoma. Both conserved end residues are part of each CDR3. A D gene is named only where the DNA matches it firmly. Part of the rows lack a size; the others show once, few, many or a class for expanded clones.

NA | TRBJ2-6 | TRBV6-6 | NA | CASSYLQGDGANVLTF | TGTGCCAGCAGTTATTTACAGGGAGATGGGGCCAACGTCCTGACTTTC
NA | TRBJ1-2 | TRBV10-2 | NA | CASGRENYGYTF | TGCGCCAGCGGTAGGGAGAACTATGGCTACACCTTC
NA | TRBJ2-5 | TRBV18 | NA | CASSPSVAGQETQYF | TGTGCCAGCTCACCAAGTGTGGCAGGCCAAGAGACCCAGTACTTC
TRBD2 | TRBJ2-1 | TRBV10-3 | NA | CATLAEGDEQFF | TGTGCCACACTAGCGGAAGGTGATGAGCAGTTCTTC
TRBD2 | TRBJ2-1 | TRBV27 | few | CASSPLGLVGLQFF | TGTGCCAGCAGTCCCCTCGGACTAGTTGGTCTGCAGTTCTTC
NA | TRBJ1-1 | TRBV7-8 | NA | CASSLQPTLVNTEAFF | TGTGCCAGCAGCTTACAGCCGACCTTAGTAAACACTGAAGCTTTCTTT
TRBD1 | TRBJ2-1 | TRBV13 | few | CASSPGTGGLGEQFF | TGTGCCAGCAGCCCGGGGACAGGGGGCCTAGGCGAGCAGTTCTTC
NA | TRBJ1-1 | TRBV12-2 | NA | CASRPPRSLNTEAFF | TGTGCAAGTCGCCCCCCCCGCAGCCTAAACACTGAAGCTTTCTTT
NA | TRBJ2-1 | TRBV11-2 | NA | CASSLAGRSGRSYNEQFF | TGTGCCAGCAGCTTAGCTGGACGGAGCGGGCGCTCCTACAATGAGCAGTTCTTC
NA | TRBJ2-7 | TRBV10-3 | NA | CAISEVDSDYEQYF | TGTGCCATCAGTGAGGTGGATAGCGACTACGAGCAGTACTTC